This T cell receptor (beta chain) was identified during a study of CD8 T cells in ankylosing spondylitis. This CDR3 has 14 residues. The V end was cut by 1 base, the J end by 2 bases, with 8 bases between. Germline lookup yields CDR1 LGHNA and CDR2 YNFKEQ. The sample holds a few counts of this clonotype. TCRdb re-analysed the 5' RACE reads in MiXCR, keeping a single row per CDR3 protein. The data contain just under 350,000 distinct CDR3 sequences, about 15% of them singletons. Sequences were obtained from blood, either unsorted or a sorted T cell fraction (not recorded which). The origin of this receptor is a male donor with ankylosing spondylitis or in good health (not recorded which). This chain links TRBV4-2 with TRBJ2-5, with D possibly TRBD1 on 6 matching bases. CDR3 DNA sequence: TGTGCCAGCAGCCAAGTAGGACAGCAAGAGACCCAGTACTTC. Protein sequence: CASSQVGQQETQYF.